This T cell receptor (beta chain) was documented in a study of blood T cell repertoires in COVID-19. As for the study in general: T cells, B-cell-depleted T cells, or PBMCs provided the cDNA or gDNA that served as material.

V lost 9 bases to trimming and J lost 0 bases; unmatched junction nucleotides: 4. The germline gives CDR1 LNHDA, CDR2 SQIVND (reference sequence). CDR3 length: 15 amino acids. Sequencing was performed with immunoSEQ multiplex PCR; in TCRdb, only in-frame clones are kept and a portion is missing. The sample lists tens of thousands of clones; roughly 80% were seen once. Sample: peripheral blood. The rearrangement links TRBV19 to TRBJ1-3; 11 bases match TRBD1. The receptor was derived from a human donor in a cohort sampled during active COVID-19. This CDR3 is CASRDRGNSGNTIYF. In DNA form, the CDR3 reads TGTGCCAGCCGGGACAGGGGGAACTCTGGAAACACCATATATTTT. The full variable domain, rest sourced from reference TRBV19 and TRBJ1-3, is DGGITQSPKYLFRKEGQNVTLSCEQNLNHDAMYWYRQDPGQGLRLIYYSQIVNDFQKGDIAEGYSVSREKKESFPLTVTSAQKNPTAFYLCASRDRGNSGNTIYFGEGSWLTVV.